This T cell receptor beta chain was sequenced for a study of T cells after yellow fever vaccination. TCRdb used MiXCR to reprocess the 5' RACE reads, holding one entry per CDR3 protein. The table includes 620,000 or so distinct CDR3 sequences, approximately 13% detected once. The CDR3 loop spans 19 amino acids. V was clipped by 5 bases and J by 4 bases; unmatched bases: 12. Germline CDR1 and CDR2: LNHDA and SQIVND (reference sequence). This clonotype was found a few times. This rearrangement joins TRBV19 to TRBJ2-3; 16 nucleotides agree with TRBD2. This TCR derives from a man in his thirties or forties who received the YFV17D yellow fever vaccine. The sample consisted of PBMCs, taken on the day of the yellow fever booster vaccination. The CDR3 DNA reads TGTGCCAGTAGTGACCAATCTGGGACTAGCGGGAGGGCCGCAGATACGCAGTATTTT. This codes for CASSDQSGTSGRAADTQYF.